This T cell receptor (beta chain) stems from a study of cytomegalovirus exposure and HLA in healthy donors. 13 Jbeta primers and 60 Vbeta primers were used for the PCR. Clones were read by immunoSEQ multiplex PCR, and TCRdb kept only the in-frame ones, dropping some. This listing includes 150,000 to 200,000 clones. The CDR3 sequence is 12 residues long. Trimming pared 7 bases from V and 7 bases from J, leaving 11 bases between. In germline, CDR1 is MDHEN, CDR2 SYDVKM. The sequence was collected from a woman aged 55 to 70 in good health and CMV-seronegative. The sequenced sample was PBMCs. The chain is built from TRBV28 and TRBJ1-5, with D possibly being TRBD1 (5 bases). The CDR3 DNA reads TGTGCCAGCACCAAATGGGGCCAGCCCCAGCATTTT. Its protein product is CASTKWGQPQHF.